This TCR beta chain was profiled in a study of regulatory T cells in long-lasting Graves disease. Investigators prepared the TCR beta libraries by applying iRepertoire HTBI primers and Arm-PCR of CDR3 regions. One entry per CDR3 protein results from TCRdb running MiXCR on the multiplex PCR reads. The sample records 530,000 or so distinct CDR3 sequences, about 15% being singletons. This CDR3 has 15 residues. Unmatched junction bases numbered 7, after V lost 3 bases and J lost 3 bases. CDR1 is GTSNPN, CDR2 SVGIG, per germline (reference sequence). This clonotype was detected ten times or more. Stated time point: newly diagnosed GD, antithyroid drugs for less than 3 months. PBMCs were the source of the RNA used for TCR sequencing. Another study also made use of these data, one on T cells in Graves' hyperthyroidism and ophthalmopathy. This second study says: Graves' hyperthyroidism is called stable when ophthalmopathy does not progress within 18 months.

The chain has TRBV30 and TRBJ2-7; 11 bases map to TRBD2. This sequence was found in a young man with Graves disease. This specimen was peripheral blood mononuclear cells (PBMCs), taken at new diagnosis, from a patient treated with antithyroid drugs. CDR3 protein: CAWREGLAANYEQYF. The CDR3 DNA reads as TGTGCCTGGAGGGAGGGACTAGCGGCTAACTACGAGCAGTACTTC. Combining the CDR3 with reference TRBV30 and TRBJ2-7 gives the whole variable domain SQTIHQWPATLVQPVGSPLSLECTVEGTSNPNLYWYRQAAGRGLQLLFYSVGIGQISSEVPQNLSASRPQDRQFILSSKKLLLSDSGFYLCAWREGLAANYEQYFGPGTRLTVT.